This paragraph covers one TCR beta chain sequence. The CDR3 totals 14 residues. CDR1 and CDR2 (germline): MNHEY, SVGAGI. The V and J ends lost 4 bases and 0 bases, in that order; junction bases with no gene match: 3. The data originate from a study of blood T cell repertoires in COVID-19. The data were produced by immunoSEQ multiplex PCR, yet TCRdb's version contains in-frame clones alone and is incomplete. The sample includes some 210,000 clones, roughly nine tenths of them seen just once. Sequenced material: peripheral blood. The chain employs TRBV6-5 and TRBJ2-7; the match to TRBD1 covers 7 bases. The source is a man aged 25 to 40 with acute or convalescent COVID-19. The CDR3 is CASSSTGPSYEQYF. CDR3 DNA: TGTGCCAGCAGTTCGACAGGGCCCTCCTACGAGCAGTACTTC.